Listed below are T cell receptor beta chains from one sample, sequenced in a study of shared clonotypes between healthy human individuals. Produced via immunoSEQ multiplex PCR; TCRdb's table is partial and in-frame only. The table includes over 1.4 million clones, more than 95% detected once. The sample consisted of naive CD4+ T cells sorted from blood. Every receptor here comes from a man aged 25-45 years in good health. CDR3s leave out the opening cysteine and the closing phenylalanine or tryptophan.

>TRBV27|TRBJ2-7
ASSFVGRGTYEQY
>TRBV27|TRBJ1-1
ASQTGHTEAF
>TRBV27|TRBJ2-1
ASRQLAGRIWDEQF
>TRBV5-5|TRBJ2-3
ASSLGLAVTDTQY
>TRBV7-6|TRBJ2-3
ASSQRGHTDTQY
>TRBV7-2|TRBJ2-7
ASSDNMNYEQY
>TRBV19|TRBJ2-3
ASSSLEGTDTQY
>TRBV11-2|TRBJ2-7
ASSFTGENEQY
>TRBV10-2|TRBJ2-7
ASSEALIPTYEQY
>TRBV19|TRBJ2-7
ASSISPAVGEQY
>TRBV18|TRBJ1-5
ASSPYAGTINQPQH
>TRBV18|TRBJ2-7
ASSPGPLTREQY
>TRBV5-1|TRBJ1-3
ASSSLGQTSGNTIY
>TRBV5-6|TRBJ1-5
ASSINRGLSNQPQH
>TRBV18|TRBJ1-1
ASSPPGRGHGEAF
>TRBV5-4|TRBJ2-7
ASSGQGVWSYEQY
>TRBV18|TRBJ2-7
ASSPPQGTPYEQY
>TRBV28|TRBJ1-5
ASSPLGGDSNQPQH
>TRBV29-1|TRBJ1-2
SVERPPYGYT
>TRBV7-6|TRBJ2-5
ASSTPSRQTQY
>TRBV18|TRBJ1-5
ASSPQGAAGNQPQH
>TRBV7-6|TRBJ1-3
ASSLAGTGSGNTIY
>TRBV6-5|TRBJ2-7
ASRGVGEQY
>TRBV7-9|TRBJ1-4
ASSPLAGPNEKLF
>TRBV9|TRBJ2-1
ASSQTSGTYNEQF
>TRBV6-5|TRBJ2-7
ASSYSGGSSYEQY
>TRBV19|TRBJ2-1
ASSQGLAAYNEQF
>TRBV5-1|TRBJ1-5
ASSLGVPSNQPQH
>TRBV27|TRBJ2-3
AVQGKRLSTDTQY
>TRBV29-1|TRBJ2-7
SVRQGGSYEQY
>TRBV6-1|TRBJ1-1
ASTLRANTEAF
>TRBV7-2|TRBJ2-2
ASRPPGLGFTGELF
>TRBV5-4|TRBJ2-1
ASSSVAGLYNEQF
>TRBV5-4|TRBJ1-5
ASSWDRSNQPQH
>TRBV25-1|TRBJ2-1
ASSALKGWSINEQF
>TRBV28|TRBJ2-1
ASRFGRNEQF
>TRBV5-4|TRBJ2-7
ASSLSGTSIHEQY
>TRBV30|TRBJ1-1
AWIRPNTEAF
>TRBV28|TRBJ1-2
ASRPGGGDGYGYT
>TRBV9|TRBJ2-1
ASSAPGQGAYNEQF
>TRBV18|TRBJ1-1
ASSSKDRGEAF
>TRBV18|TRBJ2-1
ASSQGQVSYNEQF
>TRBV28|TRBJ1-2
ASSLSPGGYGYT
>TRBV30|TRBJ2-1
AWSENFRTSAFYNEQF
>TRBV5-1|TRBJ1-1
ASRSTENTEAF
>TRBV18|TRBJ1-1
ASSRLRDRNTEAF
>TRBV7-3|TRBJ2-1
ASRSPVRYNEQF
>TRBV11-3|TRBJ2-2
ASSRAGELF
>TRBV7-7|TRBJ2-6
ASSTRAQSRANVLT
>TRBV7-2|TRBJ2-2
ASSPRRLRDTGELF
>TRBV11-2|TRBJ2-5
ASSLGLAGSGAQY
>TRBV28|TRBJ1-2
ATDVGYGYT
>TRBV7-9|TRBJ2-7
ASTLGSPHEQY
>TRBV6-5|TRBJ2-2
ASSYRGGQLTGELF
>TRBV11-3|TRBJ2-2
ASSPHGTSTSGELF
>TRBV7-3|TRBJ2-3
ASSLKGLGAGVTDTQY
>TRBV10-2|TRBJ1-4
ASSTGGEKLF
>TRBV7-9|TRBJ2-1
ASSGPGTASNEQF
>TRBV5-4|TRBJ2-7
ASSPGPGDFYEQY